The present T cell receptor (beta chain) was sequenced within a study of blood T cell repertoires in COVID-19. CDR3 length: 16 residues. Germline CDR1 is LGHDT and CDR2 is YNNKEL (reference sequence). The V gene end was trimmed by 4 bases and the J gene end by 6 bases; junction bases not matched to a gene: 5. The data were produced by immunoSEQ multiplex PCR, yet TCRdb's version contains in-frame clones alone and is incomplete. The sample contains about 250,000 clones, around 86% of which appear only once. The source material was peripheral blood. The V gene is TRBV3-1 (or the pseudogene TRBV3-2), the J gene TRBJ2-1; TRBD2 aligns across 14 bases. This clonotype originated in a woman aged 80 or over with COVID-19, enrolled during active disease. The CDR3 sequence is CASSPKGLAGVNEQFF. The CDR3 DNA follows: TGTGCCAGCAGCCCGAAGGGACTAGCGGGGGTCAATGAGCAGTTCTTC.